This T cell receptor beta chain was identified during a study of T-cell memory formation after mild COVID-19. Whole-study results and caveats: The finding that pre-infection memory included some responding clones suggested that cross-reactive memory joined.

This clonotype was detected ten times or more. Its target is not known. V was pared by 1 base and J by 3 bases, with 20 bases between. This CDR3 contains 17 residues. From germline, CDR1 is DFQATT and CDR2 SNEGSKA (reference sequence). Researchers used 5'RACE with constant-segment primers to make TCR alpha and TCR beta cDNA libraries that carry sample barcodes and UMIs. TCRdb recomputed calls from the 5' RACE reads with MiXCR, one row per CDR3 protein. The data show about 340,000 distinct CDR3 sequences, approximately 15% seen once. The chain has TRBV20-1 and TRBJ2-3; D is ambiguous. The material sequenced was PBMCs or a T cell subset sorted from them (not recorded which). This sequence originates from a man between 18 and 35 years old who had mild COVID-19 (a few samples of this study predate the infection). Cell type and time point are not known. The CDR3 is CSARGSAARLWTDTQYF. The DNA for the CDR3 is TGCAGTGCTAGAGGTTCGGCAGCCAGGCTGTGGACAGATACGCAGTATTTT.